The next 28 T cell receptor beta chains were all read from a single sample in a study of T cell changes during pregnancy in multiple sclerosis. Produced via immunoSEQ multiplex PCR; TCRdb's table is partial and in-frame only. The data contain 50,000 to 65,000 clones, 90% of them singletons. This sample comprised peripheral blood, obtained in the first trimester of pregnancy. These receptor sequences come from a female donor in good health, enrolled as a control in a pregnancy study.

The chain carries TRBV9 and TRBJ2-3, with D possibly TRBD2 on 5 matching bases. The CDR3 extends over 15 amino acids. Trimming cost V 0 bases and J 2 bases, with 10 bases left between them. Germline CDR1 SGDLS, CDR2 YYNGEE. The CDR3 sequence is CASSVVGAITDTQYF. The CDR3 DNA is TGTGCCAGCAGCGTAGTGGGAGCAATCACAGATACGCAGTATTTT.

The genes are TRBV2 and TRBJ1-1; maybe TRBD1 (5 bases). There are 16 residues in the CDR3. The V gene's germline CDR1 is SNHLY and CDR2 FYNNEI. V was trimmed by 6 bases and J by 1 base, leaving 18 bases between them. This chain's CDR3 is CASRPGLLSKNTEAFF. The CDR3 DNA follows: TGTGCCAGCAGACCGGGACTTCTGTCAAAGAACACTGAAGCTTTCTTT.

This clone was counted once. In DNA, the CDR3 is TGTGCCAGTTCAAATCTTACAGGAGACACTGAAGCTTTCTTT. Translated: CASSNLTGDTEAFF. The V gene is TRBV11-3, the J gene TRBJ1-1, with a weak D call TRBD1 (5 bases). The ends were cut back, 9 bases at V and 3 bases at J, with 17 bases in the middle. CDR3 length: 14 amino acids. Germline V gene lookup returns CDR1 SGHNT and CDR2 YENEEA.

This chain uses TRBV21-1 with TRBJ2-7; the DNA was not compared with TRBD2, the D call given in the table. TRBV21-1 constitutes a pseudogene. The CDR3 covers 16 residues. As DNA, the CDR3 is TGTGCCAGCAGCAAAGAGGCTAGCGGGGGGTGTCGAGAGCAGTACTTC. This translates into CASSKEASGGCREQYF.

The chain is built from TRBV9 and TRBJ2-7; 8 nucleotides line up with TRBD1. Germline values: CDR1 SGDLS, CDR2 YYNGEE. The CDR3 totals 15 residues. V lost 4 bases to trimming and J lost 5 bases; unmatched junction nucleotides: 11. CDR3: CASSPRTGRLDEQYF. CDR3 bases: TGTGCCAGCAGCCCGCGGACAGGGCGGCTGGACGAGCAGTACTTC.

The J gene is TRBJ2-1, the V gene TRBV28, with 11 bases lining up with TRBD1. The J segment lost 12 bases and the V segment lost 6 bases, leaving 13 bases of the junction unmatched. This CDR3 region has 15 residues. Looked up from germline, CDR1 is MDHEN and CDR2 is SYDVKM. Here the CDR3 reads CASRPPGQGDYGQFF. CDR3 sequence (DNA): TGTGCCAGCAGGCCGCCGGGACAGGGGGACTATGGGCAGTTCTTC. Drawing the rest from reference TRBV28 and TRBJ2-1, the complete variable domain is DVKVTQSSRYLVKRTGEKVFLECVQDMDHENMFWYRQDPGLGLRLIYFSYDVKMKEKGDIPEGYSVSREKKERFSLILESASTNQTSMYLCASRPPGQGDYGQFFGPGTRLTVL.

The chain recombines TRBV5-8 with TRBJ2-7; D unclear. V was cut by 1 base and J by 9 bases, with 17 bases left in between. Per germline, CDR1 SGHTS and CDR2 YDEGEE. The CDR3 is 14 residues long. The CDR3 is CASSLLSRPTGQYF. In DNA form, the CDR3 reads TGTGCCAGCAGCTTGCTGAGTCGTCCTACGGGGCAGTACTTC.

The V and J genes are TRBV2 and TRBJ1-1, with 8 bases identical to TRBD1. CDR1 SNHLY and CDR2 FYNNEI come from the germline V gene. Trimming took 2 bases from V and 8 from J; bases not matched to a gene: 4. The CDR3 is 13 residues long. As DNA, the CDR3 is TGTGCCAGCAGTGAACGTAGGACAGGGGAAGCTTTCTTT. This translates into CASSERRTGEAFF.

The CDR3 DNA follows: TGTGCCAGCTCACCCCGGGGACTAGCTAGCGAGCAGTACTTC. This encodes CASSPRGLASEQYF. The chain is built from TRBV18 and TRBJ2-7, with 9 bases fitting TRBD2. Germline trimming cut 3 bases from V and 6 bases from J; bases unmatched to any gene: 6. The germline gives CDR1 KGHSH, CDR2 LQKENI. The CDR3 is 14 amino acids.

The chain is built from TRBV7-9 and TRBJ1-2, with no clear D. Germline values: CDR1 SEHNR, CDR2 FQNEAQ (reference sequence). This CDR3 region has 15 residues. The V end was cut by 1 base, the J end by 2 bases, with 11 bases between. The DNA of the CDR3 is TGTGCCAGCAGCTTAGGGCGTGGGCAGAACTATGGCTACACCTTC. Translation gives CASSLGRGQNYGYTF. Full variable domain (remainder filled in from reference TRBV7-9 and TRBJ1-2): DTGVSQNPRHKITKRGQNVTFRCDPISEHNRLYWYRQTLGQGPEFLTYFQNEAQLEKSRLLSDRFSAERPKGSFSTLEIQRTEQGDSAMYLCASSLGRGQNYGYTFGSGTRLTVV.

This CDR3 reads CASSVDGAPYNEQFF. DNA for the CDR3: TGTGCCAGCAGCGTAGATGGGGCCCCCTACAATGAGCAGTTCTTC. The V call is TRBV9, the J call TRBJ2-1, with D possibly TRBD1 on 5 matching bases. V was clipped by 0 bases and J by 2 bases, with 9 bases between them. The CDR3 runs to 15 residues. Germline V gene lookup returns CDR1 SGDLS and CDR2 YYNGEE.

The chain recombines TRBV5-1 with TRBJ2-1; 7 nucleotides match TRBD2. Germline CDR1 SGHRS, CDR2 YFSETQ. The J segment lost 2 bases and the V segment lost 3 bases, leaving 8 bases of the junction unmatched. CDR3 length: 16 residues. Here the CDR3 reads CASSSGGTGPYNEQFF. CDR3 DNA sequence: TGCGCCAGCAGCTCCGGGGGGACCGGACCCTACAATGAGCAGTTCTTC.

The count of this clone is one. The V gene is TRBV9, the J gene TRBJ1-2, with D tentatively TRBD1 (6 bases). Germline V lookup: CDR1 SGDLS, CDR2 YYNGEE. V was pared by 3 bases and J by 8 bases, with 20 bases between. The CDR3 totals 15 residues. CDR3 protein: CASSATGLVYPGYTF. The CDR3 coding sequence is TGTGCCAGCAGCGCAACAGGGCTGGTCTACCCGGGCTACACCTTC.

CDR3 sequence (DNA): TGTGCCAGCAGTTTGACCGGGACAGGGTCTTCACCCCTCCACTTT. Amino acid sequence: CASSLTGTGSSPLHF. V usage is TRBV7-9 and J usage is TRBJ1-6, with 9 bases fitting TRBD1. Losses at the gene ends were 6 bases for V and 9 bases for J; bases not matched to a gene: 9. The length of the CDR3 is 15 residues. Germline V gene data show CDR1 as SEHNR and CDR2 as FQNEAQ (reference sequence).

The table lists this clone with a few counts. The J gene is TRBJ1-6, the V gene TRBV30; D remains ambiguous. The germline V gene has CDR1 GTSNPN and CDR2 SVGIG (reference sequence). This CDR3 has 14 amino acids. The V and J ends lost 3 bases and 7 bases respectively, with 13 bases between them. CDR3 sequence reads: CAWSSGRENSPLHF. DNA for the CDR3: TGTGCCTGGAGCTCGGGTCGAGAGAATTCACCCCTCCACTTT.

J is TRBJ2-1 and V is TRBV19; 12 bases are a match to TRBD2. The ends lost 5 bases at V and 0 bases at J; junction bases unmatched: 14. This CDR3 contains 20 residues. Germline V CDR1 and CDR2: LNHDA, SQIVND (reference sequence). The CDR3 reads CASSPLASGRGMGSYNEQFF. In DNA, the CDR3 is TGTGCCAGTAGTCCCCTGGCTAGCGGGAGGGGGATGGGCTCCTACAATGAGCAGTTCTTC.

The rearrangement links TRBV5-5 to TRBJ2-5; tentatively, D is TRBD1 (8 bases). The CDR3 extends over 15 amino acids. The germline V and J ends were trimmed by 3 bases and 2 bases, with 14 bases remaining between them. Germline V gene sequence: CDR1 SGHKS, CDR2 YYEKEE (reference sequence). CDR3 in amino acids: CASSSQGGRQETQYF. The CDR3 DNA reads TGTGCCAGCAGCTCACAGGGGGGGAGGCAAGAGACCCAGTACTTC.

The rearrangement joins TRBV28 to TRBJ2-7; D is perhaps TRBD1 (6 bases). V gave up 3 bases and J gave up 1 base, with 22 bases separating them. Germline assignment: CDR1 MDHEN and CDR2 SYDVKM. The CDR3 spans 18 residues. The CDR3: CASSFPTGPPRISYEQYF. CDR3 in DNA: TGTGCCAGCAGTTTTCCGACAGGCCCTCCGAGGATATCCTACGAGCAGTACTTC.

The chain recombines TRBV5-1 with TRBJ2-1; tentative D call: TRBD1 (6 bases). Per the germline V gene, CDR1 is SGHRS and CDR2 is YFSETQ. The CDR3 covers 16 residues. With 0 bases removed from V and 0 bases from J, the gap between germline ends came to 10 bases. The CDR3 reads CASSLAGEPSYNEQFF. CDR3 in DNA: TGCGCCAGCAGCTTGGCAGGGGAACCCTCCTACAATGAGCAGTTCTTC. Complete variable domain (other parts from reference TRBV5-1 and TRBJ2-1): KAGVTQTPRYLIKTRGQQVTLSCSPISGHRSVSWYQQTPGQGLQFLFEYFSETQRNKGNFPGRFSGRQFSNSRSEMNVSTLELGDSALYLCASSLAGEPSYNEQFFGPGTRLTVL.

This clone was seen more than once but under ten times. The rearrangement joins TRBV6-1 to TRBJ2-7, with D tentatively TRBD2 (5 bases). The germline V and J ends were trimmed by 3 bases and 4 bases, with 10 bases remaining between them. CDR3 length equals 13 residues. The germline V gene has CDR1 MNHNS and CDR2 SASEGT. The CDR3 protein is CASSDGVGYEQYF. The DNA of the CDR3 is TGTGCCAGCAGTGACGGGGTGGGGTACGAGCAGTACTTC.

V is TRBV11-2 and J is TRBJ2-7, with D maybe TRBD1 (6 bases). This CDR3 is built from 14 residues. Germline values: CDR1 SGHAT, CDR2 FQNNGV. The V end lost 6 bases, the J end lost 0 bases, and 12 bases lay between the germline ends. This CDR3 reads CASRYRALSYEQYF. Here the CDR3 DNA reads TGTGCCAGCAGGTACAGGGCCCTCTCCTACGAGCAGTACTTC.

The chain uses TRBV4-2 and TRBJ2-1, with 7 bases lining up with TRBD2. Germline CDR1 LGHNA, CDR2 YNFKEQ. The CDR3 runs to 16 residues. After removal of 2 bases from V and 0 bases from J, the junction contained 4 bases not matched to a gene. The CDR3 DNA is TGTGCCAGCAGCCAAACTAGCGTAGGCTCCTACAATGAGCAGTTCTTC. The encoded protein is CASSQTSVGSYNEQFF.

The chain links TRBV5-4 to TRBJ2-1; no clear D. With 3 bases removed from V and 6 bases from J, the gap between germline ends came to 7 bases. From germline, CDR1 is SGHNT and CDR2 YYREEE (reference sequence). CDR3 length: 12 residues. DNA for the CDR3: TGTGCCAGCAGCTACCGACTCAATGAGCAGTTCTTC. This codes for CASSYRLNEQFF.

This chain links TRBV2 with TRBJ2-3; 9 positions match TRBD1. CDR1 is SNHLY, CDR2 FYNNEI, per germline. This CDR3 spans 13 amino acids. V lost 7 bases, J lost 4 bases, and 3 bases stayed unmatched. CDR3 in amino acids: CASKGQGPDTQYF. In DNA form, the CDR3 reads TGTGCCAGCAAGGGACAGGGCCCAGATACGCAGTATTTT.

The chain links TRBV7-6 to TRBJ2-3, with 7 positions matching TRBD2. The germline V gene has CDR1 SGHVS and CDR2 FNYEAQ. The trim removed 1 base at V and 3 bases at J, leaving 1 base unmatched. The CDR3 runs 14 residues. CDR3 in amino acids: CASSLVGLTDTQYF. The CDR3 DNA is TGTGCCAGCAGCTTAGTGGGACTAACAGATACGCAGTATTTT. Variable domain in full (rest from reference TRBV7-6 and TRBJ2-3): GAGVSQSPRYKVTKRGQDVALRCDPISGHVSLYWYRQALGQGPEFLTYFNYEAQQDKSGLPNDRFSAERPEGSISTLTIQRTEQRDSAMYRCASSLVGLTDTQYFGPGTRLTVL.

The gene calls are TRBV7-6 and TRBJ2-7, with a possible D match to TRBD1 (6 bases). The CDR3 is made up of 15 amino acids. The V end lost 5 bases, the J end lost 0 bases, and 14 bases lay between the germline ends. CDR1 SGHVS and CDR2 FNYEAQ come from the germline V gene. CDR3 sequence: CASSPRQELSYEQYF. Here the CDR3 DNA reads TGTGCCAGCAGCCCCAGACAGGAGCTCTCCTACGAGCAGTACTTC.

V is TRBV5-1 and J is TRBJ2-5; perhaps TRBD2 as D (8 bases). With 3 bases removed from V and 5 bases from J, the gap between germline ends came to 20 bases. Germline lookup yields CDR1 SGHRS and CDR2 YFSETQ. The CDR3 has 16 residues. The CDR3 DNA follows: TGCGCCAGCAGCTCGATAGCGGGAACGACAGGGGAGACCCAGTACTTC. As protein: CASSSIAGTTGETQYF. Supplemented by reference TRBV5-1 and TRBJ2-5, the full variable domain reads KAGVTQTPRYLIKTRGQQVTLSCSPISGHRSVSWYQQTPGQGLQFLFEYFSETQRNKGNFPGRFSGRQFSNSRSEMNVSTLELGDSALYLCASSSIAGTTGETQYFGPGTRLLVL.

This chain uses TRBV29-1 with TRBJ2-7; a possible D gene is TRBD2 (6 bases). This CDR3 has 17 residues. Germline CDR1 reads SQVTM; CDR2 reads ANQGSEA. Trimming cost V 4 bases and J 0 bases, with 22 bases left between them. The CDR3 spells CSVVGLSGTASSYEQYF. The CDR3 bases are TGCAGCGTTGTCGGGTTAAGTGGGACTGCGAGCTCCTACGAGCAGTACTTC.